This T cell receptor (beta chain) was recorded in a study of graft-versus-host responses after intestinal transplantation. Study findings and constraints: Allografts from individuals with graft-donor T cell macrochimerism displayed high graft-versus-host to host-versus-graft clonal ratios.

Worth noting for this clone: What it binds is not known.

Some clones are missing from TCRdb's copy, which holds only in-frame ones; the method was immunoSEQ multiplex PCR. The table has 98,000 or so clones, about 90% seen once; the top ten hold around 0.96%. The CDR3 spans 13 residues. V lost 2 bases and J 1 base, leaving 5 bases between the germline ends. Germline assignment: CDR1 WNHNN and CDR2 SYGVQD (reference sequence). The clonotype was recovered from a human donor who received an intestinal transplant. The chain employs TRBV10-1 and TRBJ2-5; D gene unclear. The sequencing used unstimulated CD4+ T cells sorted from spleen or lymph node cells, collected before intestinal transplant. The CDR3: CASSENIQETQYF. DNA of the CDR3: TGCGCCAGCAGTGAGAACATCCAAGAGACCCAGTACTTC.